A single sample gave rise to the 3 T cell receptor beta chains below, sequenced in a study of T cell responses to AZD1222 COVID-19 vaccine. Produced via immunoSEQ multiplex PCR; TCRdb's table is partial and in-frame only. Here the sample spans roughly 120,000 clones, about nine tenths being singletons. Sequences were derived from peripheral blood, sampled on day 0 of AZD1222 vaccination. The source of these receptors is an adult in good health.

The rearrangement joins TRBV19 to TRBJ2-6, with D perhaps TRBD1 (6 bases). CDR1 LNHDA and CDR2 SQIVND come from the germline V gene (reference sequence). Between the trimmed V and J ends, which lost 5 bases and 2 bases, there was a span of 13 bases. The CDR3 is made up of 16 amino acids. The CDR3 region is CASSGGRGTGANVLTF. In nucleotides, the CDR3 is TGTGCCAGTAGTGGGGGCAGGGGAACTGGGGCCAACGTCCTGACTTTC.

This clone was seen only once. CDR3 protein: CASSPGTLETQYF. CDR3 sequence (DNA): TGTGCCAGCAGCCCTGGGACACTGGAGACCCAGTACTTC. The chain couples TRBV14 to TRBJ2-5; possibly TRBD1 for D (6 bases). The CDR3 has 13 amino acids. Trimming took off 4 bases at V and 5 bases at J, with 11 bases between the two ends. Germline lookup yields CDR1 SGHDN and CDR2 FVKESK.

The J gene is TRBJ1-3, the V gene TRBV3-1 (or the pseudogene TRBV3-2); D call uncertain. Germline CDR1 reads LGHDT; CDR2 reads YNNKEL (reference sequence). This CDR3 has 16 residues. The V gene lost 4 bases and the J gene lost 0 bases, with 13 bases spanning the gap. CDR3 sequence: CASSPQKSYSGNTIYF. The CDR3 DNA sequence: TGTGCCAGCAGCCCCCAAAAGTCCTACTCTGGAAACACCATATATTTT.